The sequence of this T cell receptor (beta chain) was determined in a study of tumor and adjacent non-tumor tissue in lung cancer. Study observations and caveats: Patients with more diverse tumor TCRs had worse survival. Tumor repertoires had a smaller top 100 clone share than normal lung.

A remark on this clonotype: Its antigen is not identified. An end of the junction does not agree with germline; a read error may underlie this.

The library came from three nested PCR rounds adapted from ARM-PCR protocols. TCRdb called the multiplex PCR reads again in MiXCR, with one record for every CDR3 protein. The table lists approximately 79,000 distinct CDR3 sequences, approximately 82% of them singletons. The CDR3 runs 16 residues. The template was RNA from unsorted bulk tissue. Distant lung tissue was collected more than 3 cm away from the tumor edge. This chain links TRBV12-3 or TRBV12-4 with TRBJ2-7, with 8 bases matching TRBD1. This receptor was taken from a man in his 70s with non-small cell lung cancer. Sequenced: distant non-tumor lung tissue. The chain's CDR3 is CAGSLSSTGGPYEQYF. The CDR3, as DNA: TGTGCCGGCAGTTTAAGTAGCACAGGGGGACCCTACGAGCAGTATTTC.